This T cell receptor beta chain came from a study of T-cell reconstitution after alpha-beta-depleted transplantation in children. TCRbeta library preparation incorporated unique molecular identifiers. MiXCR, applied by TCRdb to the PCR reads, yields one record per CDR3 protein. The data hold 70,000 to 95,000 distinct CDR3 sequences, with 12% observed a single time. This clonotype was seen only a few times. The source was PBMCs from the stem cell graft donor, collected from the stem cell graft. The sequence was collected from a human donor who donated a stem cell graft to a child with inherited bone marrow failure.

Written as DNA, the CDR3 is TGTGCCAGCAGTGTTCCGACTCAAACTGGGGAGCTGTTTTTT. Protein: CASSVPTQTGELFF. V is TRBV12-3 or TRBV12-4 and J is TRBJ2-2; D call uncertain. V gave up 5 bases and J gave up 8 bases, with 15 bases separating them. This CDR3 region has 14 residues.